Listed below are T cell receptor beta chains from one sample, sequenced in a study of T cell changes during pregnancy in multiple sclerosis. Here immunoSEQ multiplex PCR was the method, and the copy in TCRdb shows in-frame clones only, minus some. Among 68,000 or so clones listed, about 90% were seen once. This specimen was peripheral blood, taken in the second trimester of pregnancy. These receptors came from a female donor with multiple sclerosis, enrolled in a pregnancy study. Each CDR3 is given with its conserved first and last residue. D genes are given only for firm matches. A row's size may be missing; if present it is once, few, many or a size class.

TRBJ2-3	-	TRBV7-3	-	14	CASSVNRDTDTQYF	TGTGCCAGCAGCGTAAACAGGGACACAGATACGCAGTATTTT
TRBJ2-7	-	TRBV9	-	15	CASSVTTALTYEQYF	TGTGCCAGCAGCGTTACCACCGCCCTAACCTACGAGCAGTACTTC
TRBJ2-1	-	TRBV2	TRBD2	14	CASSEGLGVNEQFF	TGTGCCAGCAGTGAGGGACTAGGCGTCAATGAGCAGTTCTTC
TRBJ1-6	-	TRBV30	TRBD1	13	CAWSVNRGSPLHF	TGTGCCTGGAGTGTAAACAGGGGTTCACCCCTCCACTTT
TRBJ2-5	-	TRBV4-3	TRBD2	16	CASSQAGLVVGETQYF	TGCGCCAGCAGCCAGGCGGGACTAGTGGTGGGGGAGACCCAGTACTTC
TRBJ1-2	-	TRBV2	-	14	CASSPGGDNYGYTF	TGTGCCAGCAGCCCTGGGGGGGATAACTATGGCTACACCTTC
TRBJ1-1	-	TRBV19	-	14	CASSTEGGNTEAFF	TGTGCCAGTAGTACCGAAGGGGGGAACACTGAAGCTTTCTTT
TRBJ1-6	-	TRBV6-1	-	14	CASSETGGNSPLHF	TGTGCCAGCAGTGAAACGGGGGGTAATTCACCCCTCCACTTT
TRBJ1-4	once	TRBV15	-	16	CATSSRTSRDNEKLFF	TGTGCCACCAGCAGCCGAACCAGCAGGGATAATGAAAAACTGTTTTTT
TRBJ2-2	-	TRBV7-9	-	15	CASSPDLGFTGELFF	TGTGCCAGCAGCCCGGACTTGGGGTTCACCGGGGAGCTGTTTTTT
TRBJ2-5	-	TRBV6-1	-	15	CASIRGRAYQETQYF	TGTGCCAGCATTCGCGGCAGGGCCTACCAAGAGACCCAGTACTTC
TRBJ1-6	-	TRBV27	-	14	CASSSLAGNSPLHF	TGTGCCAGCAGTTCTCTGGCGGGGAATTCACCCCTCCACTTT
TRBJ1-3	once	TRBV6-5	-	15	CASSLGGEAGNTIYF	TGTGCCAGCAGCTTGGGAGGGGAGGCTGGAAACACCATATATTTT
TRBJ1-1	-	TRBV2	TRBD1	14	CASSVDRGGAEAFF	TGTGCCAGCAGTGTGGACAGGGGGGGAGCTGAAGCTTTCTTT
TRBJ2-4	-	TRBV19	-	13	CATQQGTKNIQYF	TGTGCCACCCAACAGGGAACCAAAAACATTCAGTACTTC
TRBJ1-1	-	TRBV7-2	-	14	CASTRTPSDAEAFF	TGTGCCAGCACCCGTACCCCCAGCGACGCTGAAGCTTTCTTT
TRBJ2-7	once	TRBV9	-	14	CASSVETNSYEQYF	TGTGCCAGCAGCGTAGAAACAAATTCCTACGAGCAGTACTTC
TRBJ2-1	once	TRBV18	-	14	CASSPGGSYNEQFF	TGTGCCAGCTCACCGGGGGGCTCCTACAATGAGCAGTTCTTC
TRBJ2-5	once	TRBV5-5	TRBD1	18	CASSLYRDRGQLRETQYF	TGTGCCAGCAGCTTATACCGGGACAGGGGGCAGCTGAGGGAGACCCAGTACTTC
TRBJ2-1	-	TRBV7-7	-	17	CASSFKMTYLSYNEQFF	TGTGCTAGCAGCTTTAAAATGACATACCTATCCTACAATGAGCAGTTCTTC
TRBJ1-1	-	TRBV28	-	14	CASSLAGRSGEAFF	TGTGCCAGCAGTTTAGCGGGAAGGTCGGGTGAAGCTTTCTTT
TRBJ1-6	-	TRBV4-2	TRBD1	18	CASSQVPLGQGAGSPLHF	TGTGCCAGCAGCCAAGTCCCCCTCGGACAGGGGGCTGGGTCACCCCTCCACTTT
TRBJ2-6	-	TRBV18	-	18	CASSPFDVLSSGANVLTF	TGTGCCAGCTCACCCTTCGATGTGCTCAGCTCTGGGGCCAACGTCCTGACTTTC
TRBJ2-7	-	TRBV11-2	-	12	CASSLAGDEQYF	TGTGCCAGCAGCTTAGCCGGGGACGAGCAGTACTTC